The next 9 T cell receptor beta chains were all read from a single sample in a study of control samples from healthy donors and cancer patients. Data came from immunoSEQ multiplex PCR; TCRdb stores just in-frame clones and leaves some out. The repertoire holds approximately 72,000 clones, approximately 89% seen once, with roughly 7% in the top ten. Sequenced input: blood. These receptors were taken from a man over 45 in good health.

The chain combines TRBV18 with TRBJ1-2, with no clear D. Trimming cost V 6 bases and J 2 bases, with 10 bases left between them. The CDR3 sequence is 13 residues long. Germline V gene lookup returns CDR1 KGHSH and CDR2 LQKENI. The CDR3 nucleotides read TGTGCCAGCTCTCCCGACACCAACTATGGCTACACCTTC. Residues: CASSPDTNYGYTF. Supplemented by reference TRBV18 and TRBJ1-2, the full variable domain reads NAGVMQNPRHLVRRRGQEARLRCSPMKGHSHVYWYRQLPEEGLKFMVYLQKENIIDESGMPKERFSAEFPKEGPSILRIQQVVRGDSAAYFCASSPDTNYGYTFGSGTRLTVV.

The chain is built from TRBV18 and TRBJ2-3; TRBD2 aligns across 11 bases. The CDR3 covers 15 residues. Per the germline V gene, CDR1 is KGHSH and CDR2 is LQKENI. The J segment lost 7 bases and the V segment lost 0 bases, leaving 3 bases of the junction unmatched. The CDR3 is CASSPPSGGAYTQYF. DNA of the CDR3: TGTGCCAGCTCACCACCTAGCGGGGGGGCCTATACGCAGTATTTT.

The genes are TRBV5-1 and TRBJ1-1; tentatively, D is TRBD1 (6 bases). CDR1 and CDR2 (germline): SGHRS, YFSETQ. With 0 bases removed from V and 6 bases from J, the gap between germline ends came to 24 bases. The CDR3 totals 18 residues. This chain's CDR3 is CASSLVGWTADRLPEAFF. The CDR3 DNA is TGCGCCAGCAGCTTGGTTGGGTGGACCGCGGACAGACTTCCTGAAGCTTTCTTT.

The genes are TRBV7-2 and TRBJ1-6; 10 nucleotides agree with TRBD1. Germline CDR1 and CDR2: SGHTA and FQGNSA. With 2 bases clipped from V and 6 bases from J, the junction kept 4 bases outside the gene matches. The CDR3 loop spans 16 amino acids. In nucleotides, the CDR3 is TGTGCCAGCAGCTTAAGGCGACAGGGGGCTAATTCACCCCTCCACTTT. Amino acids: CASSLRRQGANSPLHF.

The V call is TRBV30, the J call TRBJ1-1, with D hard to call. The CDR3 covers 15 residues. V lost 4 bases to trimming and J lost 1 base, with 16 bases between them. Per germline, CDR1 GTSNPN and CDR2 SVGIG (reference sequence). The CDR3 loop is CAWNRRKLQNTEAFF. For the CDR3, the DNA is TGTGCCTGGAATAGGAGAAAACTACAGAACACTGAAGCTTTCTTT. Full variable domain (rest looked up from reference TRBV30 and TRBJ1-1): SQTIHQWPATLVQPVGSPLSLECTVEGTSNPNLYWYRQAAGRGLQLLFYSVGIGQISSEVPQNLSASRPQDRQFILSSKKLLLSDSGFYLCAWNRRKLQNTEAFFGQGTRLTVV.

V and J are TRBV6-1 and TRBJ1-2, with 9 bases identical to TRBD1. CDR1 and CDR2 (germline): MNHNS, SASEGT. With V trimmed by 4 bases and J by 0 bases, 9 bases remained unmatched. This CDR3 region has 17 residues. This chain's CDR3 is CASSAIEGQGTNYGYTF. The CDR3 DNA reads as TGTGCCAGCAGTGCCATCGAGGGACAGGGCACTAACTATGGCTACACCTTC.

The chain joins TRBV6-5 to TRBJ1-1; D gene unclear. From germline, CDR1 is MNHEY and CDR2 SVGAGI. Trimming took 6 bases from V and 3 from J, leaving 17 bases between them. The CDR3 covers 15 residues. CDR3: CASRIKEIGHTEAFF. CDR3 nucleotide sequence: TGTGCCAGCAGGATTAAGGAGATTGGACACACTGAAGCTTTCTTT.

This chain uses TRBV9 with TRBJ1-2; D not certain. CDR3 length equals 14 residues. V gave up 0 bases and J gave up 8 bases, with 14 bases separating them. CDR1 and CDR2 (germline): SGDLS, YYNGEE. The CDR3 DNA follows: TGTGCCAGCAGCGTAGTAGGACTGACTGGCGGCTACACCTTC. Amino acids: CASSVVGLTGGYTF.

The chain combines TRBV7-2 with TRBJ1-2; D not certain. Looked up from germline, CDR1 is SGHTA and CDR2 is FQGNSA. This CDR3 has 13 residues. The V gene lost 2 bases and the J gene lost 2 bases, with 6 bases spanning the gap. CDR3 nucleotides: TGTGCCAGCAGCTTAAGCCAGAACTATGGCTACACCTTC. Its translation: CASSLSQNYGYTF.